The 27 T cell receptor beta chains listed next were all sequenced from one sample in a study of neurological immune-mediated disorders. TCRdb reanalysed the 5' RACE reads using MiXCR and keeps one entry per CDR3 protein. The data show 20,000 or so distinct CDR3 sequences, about 16% seen once. The material sequenced was PBMCs. The source of these receptors is a female donor with HTLV-1-associated myelopathy (HAM/TSP).

In DNA form, the CDR3 reads TGTGCCAGCAGTCGCGTCACAGATACGCAGTATTTT. Translated, it gives CASSRVTDTQYF. The chain employs TRBV2 and TRBJ2-3; the D is unclear. The germline gives CDR1 SNHLY, CDR2 FYNNEI. V was trimmed by 5 bases and J by 2 bases, leaving 5 bases between them. CDR3 length equals 12 residues.

This clonotype occurred many times. This chain joins TRBV20-1 and TRBJ2-1, with a possible D match to TRBD2 (5 bases). The CDR3 consists of 14 residues. V was cut by 6 bases and J by 0 bases, with 12 bases left in between. The germline V gene encodes CDR1 DFQATT and CDR2 SNEGSKA (reference sequence). The CDR3 coding sequence is TGCAGTGCCCAGGCGGGCTCCTCCTACAATGAGCAGTTCTTC. Translation gives CSAQAGSSYNEQFF.

This clonotype was observed at least ten times. The chain combines TRBV20-1 with TRBJ2-3; 7 nucleotides align to TRBD1. Germline loops: CDR1 DFQATT, CDR2 SNEGSKA (reference sequence). The ends lost 7 bases at V and 2 bases at J; junction bases unmatched: 6. The CDR3 is 13 residues long. CDR3 sequence (DNA): TGCAGTGGGACAGGAGATTACACAGATACGCAGTATTTT. It yields the protein CSGTGDYTDTQYF.

Note on this clonotype: A read error is possible here, since a much larger clone lies one base away. The chain carries TRBV5-1 and TRBJ2-3; 7 positions agree with TRBD1. The CDR3 spans 14 residues. Germline values: CDR1 SGHRS, CDR2 YFSETQ. V gave up 4 bases and J gave up 2 bases; unmatched junction bases: 4. CDR3 in DNA: TGCGCCAGCAGCGGGACAGTGTACACAGATACGCAGTATTTT. Encoded protein: CASSGTVYTDTQYF.

This clonotype has ten or more counts. J is TRBJ2-1 and V is TRBV9; D remains ambiguous. The CDR3 is 12 residues long. Germline values: CDR1 SGDLS, CDR2 YYNGEE. Trimming pared 4 bases from V and 8 bases from J, leaving 10 bases between. In DNA, the CDR3 is TGTGCCAGCAGCCCCGGAAGGGATGAGCAGTTCTTC. As protein: CASSPGRDEQFF.

The chain combines TRBV4-3 with TRBJ2-3; D is undetermined. The germline CDR1 and CDR2 sequences are LGHNA and YSLEER. V was trimmed by 0 bases and J by 4 bases, leaving 17 bases between them. The CDR3 is made up of 17 amino acids. CDR3 bases: TGCGCCAGCAGCCAAGACTCCGCGGTTGGTTTAGCAGATACGCAGTATTTT. It specifies CASSQDSAVGLADTQYF.

This clonotype was observed many times. The chain recombines TRBV20-1 with TRBJ1-2; D gene unclear. The CDR3 has 14 amino acids. With 2 bases removed from V and 8 bases from J, the gap between germline ends came to 18 bases. Germline V CDR1 and CDR2: DFQATT, SNEGSKA (reference sequence). This CDR3 is CSARPIGISGGYTF. For the CDR3, the DNA is TGCAGTGCTAGACCAATAGGGATCAGTGGAGGCTACACCTTC.

This clonotype was recorded many times. The chain joins TRBV5-1 to TRBJ2-7; D is unclear. Germline-derived CDR1 and CDR2 are SGHRS and YFSETQ. CDR3 length: 14 residues. V was pared by 4 bases and J by 1 base, with 12 bases between. CDR3 region: CASSQRADSYEQYF. The CDR3, as DNA: TGCGCCAGCAGCCAAAGGGCAGATTCCTACGAGCAGTACTTC.

This clonotype was detected ten times or more. The chain recombines TRBV20-1 with TRBJ2-1; D may be TRBD2 (6 bases). V lost 6 bases and J lost 3, with 12 bases in between. Germline CDR1 is DFQATT and CDR2 is SNEGSKA (reference sequence). The CDR3 runs 13 residues. CDR3 sequence reads: CSALAADYNEQFF. CDR3 bases: TGCAGTGCATTAGCGGCCGACTACAATGAGCAGTTCTTC.

This clonotype came up many times. The chain has TRBV4-1 and TRBJ1-2; D is uncertain. Germline-derived CDR1 and CDR2 are MGHRA and YSYEKL. This CDR3 region has 14 residues. The germline V and J ends were trimmed by 5 bases and 4 bases, with 14 bases remaining between them. CDR3 region: CASSTEGLSYGYTF. The CDR3 DNA follows: TGCGCCAGCAGCACAGAGGGTCTCAGCTATGGCTACACCTTC.

J is TRBJ2-5 and V is TRBV7-9; TRBD2 matches 8 bases. Losses at the gene ends were 9 bases for V and 4 bases for J; bases not matched to a gene: 16. Germline V gene lookup returns CDR1 SEHNR and CDR2 FQNEAQ (reference sequence). The CDR3 extends over 16 amino acids. CDR3 DNA: TGTGCCAGTAAGACCGAGGCTAGCGGGTACGGAGAGACCCAGTACTTC. Translated: CASKTEASGYGETQYF. Full variable domain (remainder filled in from reference TRBV7-9 and TRBJ2-5): DTGVSQNPRHKITKRGQNVTFRCDPISEHNRLYWYRQTLGQGPEFLTYFQNEAQLEKSRLLSDRFSAERPKGSFSTLEIQRTEQGDSAMYLCASKTEASGYGETQYFGPGTRLLVL.

There are many counts of this clonotype. This chain connects TRBV6-1 to TRBJ2-7; 7 bases fit TRBD1. Germline trimming cut 4 bases from V and 6 bases from J; bases unmatched to any gene: 6. CDR1 is MNHNS and CDR2 is SASEGT in the germline V gene. This CDR3 comprises 13 residues. This CDR3 is CASSVLTGSEQYF. The CDR3 DNA follows: TGTGCCAGCAGTGTGCTGACAGGGTCCGAGCAGTACTTC.

Ten or more counts support this clonotype. The chain uses TRBV27 and TRBJ1-5; the D gene is possibly TRBD1 (6 bases). From germline, CDR1 is MNHEY and CDR2 SMNVEV (reference sequence). The CDR3 loop spans 16 amino acids. V was clipped by 7 bases and J by 1 base, with 17 bases between them. The CDR3 loop reads CASTPYGGLSNQPQHF. CDR3 sequence (DNA): TGTGCCAGCACCCCTTACGGGGGCTTGAGCAATCAGCCCCAGCATTTT.

This clonotype occurred many times. The rearrangement links TRBV27 to TRBJ1-2; the D gene is possibly TRBD1 (5 bases). The CDR3 length is 13 residues. V shed 3 bases and J shed 6 bases, with 11 bases lying between them. Germline loops: CDR1 MNHEY, CDR2 SMNVEV (reference sequence). The CDR3 DNA reads as TGTGCCAGCAGTTTCCGGGGGGGGGATGGCTACACCTTC. This translates into CASSFRGGDGYTF.

This clonotype was observed many times. The rearrangement joins TRBV4-1 to TRBJ2-5; TRBD2 aligns across 15 bases. V was clipped by 5 bases and J by 1 base; unmatched bases: 2. Germline V gives CDR1 MGHRA, CDR2 YSYEKL. CDR3 size: 16 residues. CDR3 in amino acids: CASSKGLAGGQETQYF. As DNA, the CDR3 is TGCGCCAGCAGCAAGGGACTAGCGGGGGGCCAAGAGACCCAGTACTTC.

This clonotype was recorded at least ten times. J is TRBJ2-5 and V is TRBV7-6; 7 nucleotides agree with TRBD1. Germline assignment: CDR1 SGHVS and CDR2 FNYEAQ. This CDR3 spans 14 amino acids. The junction had 9 bases not matched to a gene; V was cut back by 5 bases and J by 6 bases. The CDR3 is CASSPEGGGQTQYF. The CDR3 DNA follows: TGTGCCAGCAGCCCAGAAGGGGGCGGTCAGACCCAGTACTTC.

This clonotype was found many times. The CDR3 protein is CASSRIFWLAGSSGANVLTF. In DNA form, the CDR3 reads TGTGCCAGCAGCCGTATATTCTGGCTAGCGGGTTCCTCTGGGGCCAACGTCCTGACTTTC. J is TRBJ2-6 and V is TRBV3-1; 8 nucleotides agree with TRBD2. J was trimmed by 0 bases and V by 4 bases; bases with no gene match: 14. The CDR3 loop spans 20 amino acids. Per the germline V gene, CDR1 is LGHDT and CDR2 is YNNKEL (reference sequence).

This clonotype was detected a few times. V and J are TRBV5-1 and TRBJ1-2; D not resolved. CDR1 is SGHRS, CDR2 YFSETQ, per germline. This CDR3 is 12 amino acids long. The V gene lost 5 bases and the J gene lost 9 bases, with 14 bases spanning the gap. CDR3 region: CASSKGKQRYTF. The CDR3 nucleotides are TGCGCCAGCAGTAAAGGGAAGCAGCGCTACACCTTC.

By share of the sample, this clonotype is medium-sized (0.01 to 0.1%). The chain uses TRBV5-1 and TRBJ2-5, with a tentative D call TRBD2 (5 bases). This CDR3 contains 12 residues. CDR1 is SGHRS, CDR2 YFSETQ, per germline. With 4 bases removed from V and 5 bases from J, the gap between germline ends came to 9 bases. Here the CDR3 reads CASSPRGETQYF. CDR3 DNA: TGCGCCAGCAGCCCTAGAGGGGAGACCCAGTACTTC.

In this sample, this clonotype turned up many times. The chain is built from TRBV7-3 and TRBJ2-1; TRBD1 or TRBD2 may be the D gene (5 bases each). The CDR3 is 15 amino acids. Germline V gene sequence: CDR1 SGHTA, CDR2 FQGTGA. V lost 2 bases, J lost 2 bases, and 10 bases lay in between. The CDR3 sequence is CASSLGDPTYNEQFF. The CDR3 region has the DNA TGTGCCAGCAGCTTAGGGGACCCAACCTACAATGAGCAGTTCTTC. Together with reference TRBV7-3 and TRBJ2-1, the CDR3 gives the full variable domain: GAGVSQTPSNKVTEKGKYVELRCDPISGHTALYWYRQSLGQGPEFLIYFQGTGAADDSGLPNDRFFAVRPEGSVSTLKIQRTERGDSAVYLCASSLGDPTYNEQFFGPGTRLTVL.

This clonotype showed up many times. This chain links TRBV20-1 with TRBJ2-1, with 12 bases that match TRBD1. The V and J ends lost 0 bases and 8 bases, in that order; junction bases with no gene match: 5. This CDR3 has 15 residues. CDR1 and CDR2 (germline): DFQATT, SNEGSKA (reference sequence). The CDR3 DNA reads TGCAGTGCTAGAGATCGGGACAGGGGGCGGGATGAGCAGTTCTTC. Residues: CSARDRDRGRDEQFF.

This clonotype is deemed medium-sized (0.01 to 0.1%). This chain connects TRBV9 to TRBJ2-1; TRBD1 aligns across 7 bases. The germline CDR1 and CDR2 sequences are SGDLS and YYNGEE. CDR3 length: 13 residues. J was trimmed by 7 bases and V by 2 bases; bases with no gene match: 3. The chain's CDR3 is CASSVEQGNEQFF. The DNA for the CDR3 is TGTGCCAGCAGCGTCGAACAGGGGAATGAGCAGTTCTTC.

In its sample, this clonotype was seen many times. V is TRBV20-1 and J is TRBJ2-2; 7 bases line up with TRBD2. Germline V lookup: CDR1 DFQATT, CDR2 SNEGSKA (reference sequence). The CDR3 runs 16 residues. With 1 base clipped from V and 0 bases from J, the junction kept 5 bases outside the gene matches. The CDR3 nucleotides are TGCAGTGCTAGAGCGGGCGGGAGAGCGAACACCGGGGAGCTGTTTTTT. The encoded protein is CSARAGGRANTGELFF.

At least ten counts were recorded for this clonotype. The CDR3 reads CASSLAQEGEAFF. CDR3 DNA sequence: TGTGCCAGCAGCTTAGCGCAGGAGGGTGAAGCTTTCTTT. The chain employs TRBV7-2 and TRBJ1-1; no clear D. With 0 bases removed from V and 7 bases from J, the gap between germline ends came to 9 bases. The CDR3 has 13 residues. Germline CDR1 SGHTA, CDR2 FQGNSA.

The chain uses TRBV10-3 and TRBJ2-5; the D call may be TRBD1 or TRBD2 (5 bases each). CDR1 is ENHRY, CDR2 SYGVKD, per germline. There are 14 residues in the CDR3. V lost 3 bases, J lost 1 base, and 9 bases lay in between. CDR3 in DNA: TGTGCCATCAGTGACGGGGCGCTCCAAGAGACCCAGTACTTC. It yields the protein CAISDGALQETQYF.

This clonotype is categorized as medium-sized. The J gene is TRBJ2-5, the V gene TRBV15, with D perhaps matching TRBD1 or TRBD2 (5 bases each). The germline gives CDR1 LNHNV, CDR2 YYDKDF (reference sequence). Trimming cost V 5 bases and J 4 bases, with 11 bases left between them. This CDR3 is built from 13 residues. The CDR3 coding sequence is TGTGCCACCAGCGACTATGGGGGAGAGACCCAGTACTTC. This gives the protein CATSDYGGETQYF.

This clonotype was found many times. V and J are TRBV6-5 and TRBJ2-1; TRBD1 might be the D (5 bases). This CDR3 is built from 16 residues. Germline V CDR1 and CDR2: MNHEY, SVGAGI. Deletions cut 6 bases from V and 8 bases from J, with 23 bases between. CDR3 protein: CASSPLGAVSPDEQFF. The CDR3, as DNA: TGTGCCAGCAGCCCGCTTGGGGCGGTTTCCCCTGATGAGCAGTTCTTC.